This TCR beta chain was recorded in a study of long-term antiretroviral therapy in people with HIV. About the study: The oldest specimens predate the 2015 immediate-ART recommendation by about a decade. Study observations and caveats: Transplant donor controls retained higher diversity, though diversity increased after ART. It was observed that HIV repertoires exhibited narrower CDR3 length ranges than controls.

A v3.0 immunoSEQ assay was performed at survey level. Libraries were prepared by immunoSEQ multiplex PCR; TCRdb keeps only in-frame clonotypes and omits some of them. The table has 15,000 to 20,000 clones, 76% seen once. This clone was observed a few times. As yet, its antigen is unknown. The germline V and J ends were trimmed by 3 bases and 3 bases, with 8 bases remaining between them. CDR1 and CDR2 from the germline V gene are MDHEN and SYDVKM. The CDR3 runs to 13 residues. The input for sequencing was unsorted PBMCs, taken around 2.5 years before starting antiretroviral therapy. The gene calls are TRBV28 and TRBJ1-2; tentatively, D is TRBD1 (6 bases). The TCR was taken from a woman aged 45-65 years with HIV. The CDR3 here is CASSFSGDYGYTF. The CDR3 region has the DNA TGTGCCAGCAGTTTTTCAGGGGACTATGGCTACACCTTC.